The present T cell receptor beta chain was sequenced within a study of beta chain features in type 1 diabetes. This clone was seen only a few times. Its antigen is not known. V dropped 0 bases and J dropped 0 bases, with 12 bases sitting between them. CDR1 is SEHNR, CDR2 FQNEAQ, per germline (reference sequence). The CDR3 contains 18 residues. Study outcomes and limitations: Over-representation of high TCR-expressing cells was a possible consequence of cDNA sequencing. Naive, central memory and regulatory TCRB repertoires appeared more similar among patients than healthy donors.

The entirety of the isolated RNA underwent reverse transcription, so expressed TCRB transcripts were sequenced. The method was immunoSEQ multiplex PCR; TCRdb's version includes in-frame clones alone and lacks a portion of them. Counted here are a few hundred thousand clones, 14% occurring once; the ten biggest clones make up approximately 0.035%. The chain has TRBV7-9 and TRBJ2-6, with D maybe TRBD2 (5 bases). This receptor was identified in a man between 25 and 39 years old in good health. Sequenced sample: naive CD4+ T cells from blood. CDR3 loop: CASSLAGLDDSGANVLTF. CDR3 nucleotide sequence: TGTGCCAGCAGCTTAGCAGGACTTGATGACTCTGGGGCCAACGTCCTGACTTTC.